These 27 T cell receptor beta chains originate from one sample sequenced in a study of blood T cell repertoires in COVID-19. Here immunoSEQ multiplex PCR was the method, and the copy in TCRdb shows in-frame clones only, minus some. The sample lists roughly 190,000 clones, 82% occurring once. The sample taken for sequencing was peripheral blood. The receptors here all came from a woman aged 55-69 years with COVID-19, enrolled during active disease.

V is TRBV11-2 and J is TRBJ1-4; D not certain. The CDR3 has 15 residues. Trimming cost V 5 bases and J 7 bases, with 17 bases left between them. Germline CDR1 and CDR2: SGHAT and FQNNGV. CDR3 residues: CASSPLVHEGEKLFF. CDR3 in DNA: TGTGCCAGCAGCCCTTTAGTGCATGAGGGTGAAAAACTGTTTTTT.

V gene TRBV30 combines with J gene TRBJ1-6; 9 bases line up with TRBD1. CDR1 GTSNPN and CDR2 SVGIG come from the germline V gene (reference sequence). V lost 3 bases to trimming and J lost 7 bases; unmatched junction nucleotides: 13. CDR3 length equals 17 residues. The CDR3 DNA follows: TGTGCCTGGAGCCGGGACAGGGATTTTGGGGTCAATTCACCCCTCCACTTT. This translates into CAWSRDRDFGVNSPLHF. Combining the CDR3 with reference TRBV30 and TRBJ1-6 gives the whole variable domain SQTIHQWPATLVQPVGSPLSLECTVEGTSNPNLYWYRQAAGRGLQLLFYSVGIGQISSEVPQNLSASRPQDRQFILSSKKLLLSDSGFYLCAWSRDRDFGVNSPLHFGNGTRLTVT.

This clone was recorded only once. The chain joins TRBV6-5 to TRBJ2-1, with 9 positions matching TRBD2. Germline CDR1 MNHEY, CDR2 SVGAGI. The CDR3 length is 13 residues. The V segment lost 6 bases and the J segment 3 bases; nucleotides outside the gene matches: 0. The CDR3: CASRTSGYNEQFF. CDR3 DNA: TGTGCCAGCAGGACTAGCGGCTACAATGAGCAGTTCTTC.

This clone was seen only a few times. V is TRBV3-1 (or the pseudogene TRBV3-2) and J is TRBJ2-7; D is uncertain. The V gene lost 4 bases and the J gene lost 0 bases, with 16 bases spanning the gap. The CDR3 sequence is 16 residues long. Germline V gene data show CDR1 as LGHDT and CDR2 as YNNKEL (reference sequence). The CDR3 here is CASSLPQDSPSYEQYF. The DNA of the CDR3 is TGTGCCAGCAGCCTTCCCCAAGACTCGCCCTCCTACGAGCAGTACTTC.

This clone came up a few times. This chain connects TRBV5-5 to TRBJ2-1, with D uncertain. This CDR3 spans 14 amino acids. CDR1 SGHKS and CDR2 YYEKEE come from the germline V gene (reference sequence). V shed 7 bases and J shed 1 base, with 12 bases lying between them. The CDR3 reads CASAGSTSYNEQFF. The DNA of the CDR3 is TGTGCCAGCGCAGGTTCAACTTCCTACAATGAGCAGTTCTTC.

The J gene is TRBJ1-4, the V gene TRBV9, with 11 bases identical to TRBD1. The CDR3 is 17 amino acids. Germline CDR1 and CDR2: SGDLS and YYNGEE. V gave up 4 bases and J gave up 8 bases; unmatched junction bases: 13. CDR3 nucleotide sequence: TGTGCCAGCAGCCCTTCGGGCGGGACAGGGGGTTTCGAAAAACTGTTTTTT. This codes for CASSPSGGTGGFEKLFF.

CDR3 residues: CASSPTGASSYGYTF. The CDR3 DNA reads TGTGCCAGCAGCCCAACAGGGGCAAGTTCCTATGGCTACACCTTC. This chain joins TRBV6-2 or TRBV6-3 and TRBJ1-2, with 7 bases fitting TRBD1. The CDR3 runs to 15 residues. Trimming cost V 6 bases and J 4 bases; bases outside gene matches: 11. Germline V gene sequence: CDR1 MNHEY, CDR2 SVGEGT.

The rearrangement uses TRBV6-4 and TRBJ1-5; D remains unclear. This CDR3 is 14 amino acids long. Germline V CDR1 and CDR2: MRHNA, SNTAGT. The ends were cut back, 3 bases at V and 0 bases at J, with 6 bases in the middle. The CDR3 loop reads CASSERYSNQPQHF. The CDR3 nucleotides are TGTGCCAGCAGTGAGAGGTATAGCAATCAGCCCCAGCATTTT.

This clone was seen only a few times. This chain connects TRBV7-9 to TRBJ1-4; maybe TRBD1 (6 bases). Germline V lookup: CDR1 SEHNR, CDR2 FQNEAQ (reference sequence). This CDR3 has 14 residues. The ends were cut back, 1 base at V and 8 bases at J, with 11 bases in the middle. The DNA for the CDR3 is TGTGCCAGCAGCTTAGTGAGGACAGCAGAAAAACTGTTTTTT. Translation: CASSLVRTAEKLFF.

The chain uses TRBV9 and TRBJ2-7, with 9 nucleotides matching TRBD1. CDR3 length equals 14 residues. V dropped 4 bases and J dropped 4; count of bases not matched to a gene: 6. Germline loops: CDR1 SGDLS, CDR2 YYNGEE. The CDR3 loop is CASSPLGTGYEQYF. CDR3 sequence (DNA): TGTGCCAGCAGCCCCCTCGGGACAGGGTACGAGCAGTACTTC.

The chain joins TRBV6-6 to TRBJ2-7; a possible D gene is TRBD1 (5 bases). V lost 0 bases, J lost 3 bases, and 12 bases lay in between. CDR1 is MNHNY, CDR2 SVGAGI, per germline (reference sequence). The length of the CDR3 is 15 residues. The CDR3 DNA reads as TGTGCCAGCAGTTACTCGTACAGGTTCAACTACGAGCAGTACTTC. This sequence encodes CASSYSYRFNYEQYF.

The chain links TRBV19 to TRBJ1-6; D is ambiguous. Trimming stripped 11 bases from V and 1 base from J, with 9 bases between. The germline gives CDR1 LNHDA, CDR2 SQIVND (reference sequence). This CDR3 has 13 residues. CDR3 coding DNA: TGTGCCGCACGCGAGTCCTATAATTCACCCCTCCACTTT. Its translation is CAARESYNSPLHF.

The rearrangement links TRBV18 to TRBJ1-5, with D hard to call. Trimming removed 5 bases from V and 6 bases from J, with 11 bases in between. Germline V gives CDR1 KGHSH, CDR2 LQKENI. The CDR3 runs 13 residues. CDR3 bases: TGTGCCAGCTCAGTAGGAAGACTTCAGCCCCAGCATTTT. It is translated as CASSVGRLQPQHF.

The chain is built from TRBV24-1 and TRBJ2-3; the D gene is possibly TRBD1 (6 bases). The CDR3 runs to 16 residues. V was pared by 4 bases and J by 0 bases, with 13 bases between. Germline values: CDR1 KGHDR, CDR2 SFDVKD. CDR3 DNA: TGTGCCACCAGTGAACCTGGACAGCCCAGCACAGATACGCAGTATTTT. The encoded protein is CATSEPGQPSTDTQYF.

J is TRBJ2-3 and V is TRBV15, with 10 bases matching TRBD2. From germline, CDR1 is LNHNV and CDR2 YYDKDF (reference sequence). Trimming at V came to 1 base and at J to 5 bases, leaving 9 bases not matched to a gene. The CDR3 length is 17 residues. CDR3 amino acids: CATSRGGRTSGGDTQYF. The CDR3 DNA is TGTGCCACCAGCAGAGGAGGGAGGACTAGCGGAGGAGATACGCAGTATTTT.

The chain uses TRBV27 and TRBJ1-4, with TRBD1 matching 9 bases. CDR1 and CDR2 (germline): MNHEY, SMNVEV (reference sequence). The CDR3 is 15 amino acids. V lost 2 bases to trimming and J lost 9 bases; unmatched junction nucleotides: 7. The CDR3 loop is CASSLQAGTGKKLFF. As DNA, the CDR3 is TGTGCCAGCAGTTTACAGGCCGGGACAGGGAAAAAACTGTTTTTT.

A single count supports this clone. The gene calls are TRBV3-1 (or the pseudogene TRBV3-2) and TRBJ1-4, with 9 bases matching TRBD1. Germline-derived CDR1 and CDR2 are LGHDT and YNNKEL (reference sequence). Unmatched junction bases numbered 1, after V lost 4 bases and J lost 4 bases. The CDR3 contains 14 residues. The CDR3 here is CASSRGQGNEKLFF. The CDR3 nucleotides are TGTGCCAGCAGCCGGGGACAGGGTAATGAAAAACTGTTTTTT.

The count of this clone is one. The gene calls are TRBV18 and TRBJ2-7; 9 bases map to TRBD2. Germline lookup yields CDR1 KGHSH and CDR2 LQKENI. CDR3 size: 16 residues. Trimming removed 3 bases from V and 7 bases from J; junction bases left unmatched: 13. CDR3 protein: CASSPGSGRGGGEQYF. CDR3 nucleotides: TGTGCCAGCTCACCCGGTAGCGGGAGAGGGGGCGGGGAGCAGTACTTC.

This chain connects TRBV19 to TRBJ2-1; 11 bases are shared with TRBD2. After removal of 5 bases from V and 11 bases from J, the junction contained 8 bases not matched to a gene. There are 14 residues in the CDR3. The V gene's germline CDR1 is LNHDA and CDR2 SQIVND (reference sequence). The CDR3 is CASSPGTSGVKQFF. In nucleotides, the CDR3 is TGTGCCAGTAGTCCGGGGACTAGCGGCGTGAAGCAGTTCTTC.

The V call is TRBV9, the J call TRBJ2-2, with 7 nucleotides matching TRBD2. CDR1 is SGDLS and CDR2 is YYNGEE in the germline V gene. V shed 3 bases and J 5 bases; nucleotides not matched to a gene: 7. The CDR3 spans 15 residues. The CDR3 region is CASSERGAGTGELFF. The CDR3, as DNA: TGTGCCAGCAGCGAGCGGGGTGCGGGAACCGGGGAGCTGTTTTTT.

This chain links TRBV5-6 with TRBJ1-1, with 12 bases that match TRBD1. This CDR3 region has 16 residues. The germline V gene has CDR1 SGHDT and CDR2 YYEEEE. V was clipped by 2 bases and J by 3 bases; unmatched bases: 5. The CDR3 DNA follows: TGTGCCAGCAGCTTCGGGACAGGGGGCTTAGACACTGAAGCTTTCTTT. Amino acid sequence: CASSFGTGGLDTEAFF.

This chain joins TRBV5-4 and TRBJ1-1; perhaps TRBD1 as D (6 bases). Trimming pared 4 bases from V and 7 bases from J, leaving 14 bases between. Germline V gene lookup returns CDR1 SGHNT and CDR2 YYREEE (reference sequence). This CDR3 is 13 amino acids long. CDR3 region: CASSVNTGREAFF. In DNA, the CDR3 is TGTGCCAGCAGCGTAAACACAGGGCGTGAAGCTTTCTTT.

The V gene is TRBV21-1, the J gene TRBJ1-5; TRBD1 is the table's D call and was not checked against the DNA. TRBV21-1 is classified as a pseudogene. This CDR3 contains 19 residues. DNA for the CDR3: TGTGCCAGCAACCCCTACAGTGTGGGGACAGACCCCTGGCGTCAGCCCCAGCATTTT. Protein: CASNPYSVGTDPWRQPQHF.

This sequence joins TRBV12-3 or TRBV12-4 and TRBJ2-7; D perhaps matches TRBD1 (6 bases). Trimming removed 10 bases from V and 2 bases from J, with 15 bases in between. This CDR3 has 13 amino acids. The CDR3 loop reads CATSLGATYEQYF. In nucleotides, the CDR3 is TGTGCCACCTCCTTGGGGGCAACCTACGAGCAGTACTTC.

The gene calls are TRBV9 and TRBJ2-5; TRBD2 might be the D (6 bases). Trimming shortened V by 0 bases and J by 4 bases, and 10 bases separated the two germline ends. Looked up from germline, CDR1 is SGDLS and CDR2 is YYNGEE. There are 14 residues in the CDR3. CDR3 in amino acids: CASSVGLEAETQYF. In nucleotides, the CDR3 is TGTGCCAGCAGCGTAGGACTAGAGGCAGAGACCCAGTACTTC.

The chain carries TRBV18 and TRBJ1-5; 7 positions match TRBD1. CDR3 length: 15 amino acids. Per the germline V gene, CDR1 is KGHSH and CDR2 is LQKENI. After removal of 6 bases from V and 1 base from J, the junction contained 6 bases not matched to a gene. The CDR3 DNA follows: TGTGCCAGCTCCTTGACAGGGAAGAGCAATCAGCCCCAGCATTTT. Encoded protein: CASSLTGKSNQPQHF.

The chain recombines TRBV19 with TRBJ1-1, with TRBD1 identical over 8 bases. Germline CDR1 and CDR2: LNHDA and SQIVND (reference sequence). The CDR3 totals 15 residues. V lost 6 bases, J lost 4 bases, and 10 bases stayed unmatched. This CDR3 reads CASSYPDRGSTEAFF. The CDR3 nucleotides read TGTGCCAGTAGCTACCCTGACAGGGGATCCACTGAAGCTTTCTTT. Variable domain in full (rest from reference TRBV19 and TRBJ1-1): DGGITQSPKYLFRKEGQNVTLSCEQNLNHDAMYWYRQDPGQGLRLIYYSQIVNDFQKGDIAEGYSVSREKKESFPLTVTSAQKNPTAFYLCASSYPDRGSTEAFFGQGTRLTVV.